Shown below are 30 T cell receptor beta chains from a single sample sequenced in a study of T-cell reconstitution after alpha-beta-depleted transplantation in children. Unique molecular identifiers featured in how the TCRbeta library was prepared. TCRdb reanalysed the PCR reads using MiXCR and keeps one entry per CDR3 protein. Of about 230,000 distinct CDR3 sequences listed, over 9.5% are singletons. This specimen consisted of PBMCs from the stem cell graft donor, obtained from the stem cell graft. All receptors come from a human donor who donated a stem cell graft to a child with SCID.

In this sample, this clonotype turned up many times. The chain couples TRBV20-1 to TRBJ2-7; 7 positions agree with TRBD1. Germline CDR1 reads DFQATT; CDR2 reads SNEGSKA (reference sequence). V lost 0 bases, J lost 4 bases, and 9 bases stayed unmatched. This CDR3 spans 15 amino acids. CDR3 nucleotides: TGCAGTGCTAGAGATGAGGGGACAGCGAATTACGAGCAGTACTTC. Translating gives CSARDEGTANYEQYF.

This clonotype was counted at least ten times. V is TRBV6-2 or TRBV6-3 and J is TRBJ1-6; 10 bases are a match to TRBD1. This CDR3 is 15 amino acids long. CDR1 is MNHEY, CDR2 SVGEGT, per germline. Trimming removed 2 bases from V and 14 bases from J; junction bases left unmatched: 9. In nucleotides, the CDR3 is TGTGCCAGCAGTTACGCGACAGGGGGCATCGTCTCCCTCCACTTT. Amino acids: CASSYATGGIVSLHF.

This clonotype appeared many times. J is TRBJ2-5 and V is TRBV12-3 or TRBV12-4; the D gene is possibly TRBD2 (6 bases). The CDR3 is 12 amino acids. V shed 7 bases and J shed 2 bases, with 8 bases lying between them. The chain's CDR3 is CASTGTQETQYF. The CDR3 DNA is TGTGCCAGCACCGGGACTCAAGAGACCCAGTACTTC.

The table lists this clonotype with many counts. The chain uses TRBV27 and TRBJ2-7, with 12 bases lining up with TRBD1. The V gene's germline CDR1 is MNHEY and CDR2 SMNVEV (reference sequence). Germline trimming cut 5 bases from V and 3 bases from J; bases unmatched to any gene: 5. The CDR3 is 15 residues long. The CDR3 DNA reads TGTGCCAGCAGTAACCGGGACAGGGGGCTCTACGAGCAGTACTTC. It codes for CASSNRDRGLYEQYF.

The chain carries TRBV20-1 and TRBJ1-6; a possible D gene is TRBD1 (6 bases). Germline-derived CDR1 and CDR2 are DFQATT and SNEGSKA (reference sequence). V was trimmed by 6 bases and J by 0 bases, leaving 18 bases between them. This CDR3 has 17 residues. For the CDR3, the DNA is TGCAGTGCCATCGGGGGGCAGGGGAGCTCCTATAATTCACCCCTCCACTTT. Protein product: CSAIGGQGSSYNSPLHF.

This clonotype has only one observation. J is TRBJ1-2 and V is TRBV28, with 8 bases lining up with TRBD1. V lost 3 bases and J lost 4; bases outside the gene matches: 4. Looked up from germline, CDR1 is MDHEN and CDR2 is SYDVKM. CDR3 length: 14 residues. The CDR3 sequence: CASSFPDRVYGYTF. Written as DNA, the CDR3 is TGTGCCAGCAGTTTCCCGGACAGGGTCTATGGCTACACCTTC.

This clonotype was detected many times. This chain's CDR3 is CASYDSYTEAFF. In DNA, the CDR3 is TGTGCCAGTTATGACAGCTACACTGAAGCTTTCTTT. The rearrangement joins TRBV5-5 to TRBJ1-1, with D possibly being TRBD1 (5 bases). Trimming removed 8 bases at V and 3 bases at J, with 11 bases between. Germline V gene lookup returns CDR1 SGHKS and CDR2 YYEKEE (reference sequence). The CDR3 is made up of 12 amino acids.

This clonotype has a count of ten or more. The CDR3 DNA sequence: TGCAGTGCTAGTGACCCTAGTCGCCAAGAGACCCAGTACTTC. Protein product: CSASDPSRQETQYF. The chain carries TRBV20-1 and TRBJ2-5; no firm D call. This CDR3 region has 14 residues. Per germline, CDR1 DFQATT and CDR2 SNEGSKA (reference sequence). Trimming shortened V by 3 bases and J by 1 base, and 12 bases separated the two germline ends.

The sample holds many counts of this clonotype. The gene calls are TRBV30 and TRBJ2-5, with 12 bases lining up with TRBD2. CDR3 length equals 17 residues. From germline, CDR1 is GTSNPN and CDR2 SVGIG (reference sequence). V was clipped by 5 bases and J by 3 bases; unmatched bases: 13. CDR3 DNA sequence: TGTGCCTGGGGCAGACTAGCGGGGGAATTTAGGGAAGAGACCCAGTACTTC. Translating it yields CAWGRLAGEFREETQYF.

This clonotype was seen at least ten times. V and J are TRBV6-2 or TRBV6-3 and TRBJ2-1; D perhaps matches TRBD1 (5 bases). The CDR3 totals 15 residues. With 7 bases removed from V and 9 bases from J, the gap between germline ends came to 22 bases. Germline CDR1 reads MNHEY; CDR2 reads SVGEGT. The CDR3 bases are TGTGCCAGCACCCCTCAGGGCTTTGATTTGGGTGAGCAGTTCTTC. Its protein product is CASTPQGFDLGEQFF.

This clonotype showed up many times. The V gene is TRBV12-3 or TRBV12-4, the J gene TRBJ1-5; the D gene is possibly TRBD1 (6 bases). Trimming removed 8 bases at V and 6 bases at J, with 14 bases between. The CDR3 is 13 amino acids. The DNA for the CDR3 is TGTGCCAGCGGTGGGACATCAGGTCAGCCCCAGCATTTT. Translation: CASGGTSGQPQHF.

This clonotype was counted many times. The V and J genes are TRBV6-1 and TRBJ2-2; TRBD2 matches 10 bases. CDR1 is MNHNS, CDR2 SASEGT, per germline. This CDR3 region has 16 residues. Trimming cost V 4 bases and J 3 bases; bases outside gene matches: 5. CDR3 protein: CASSALAGADTGELFF. Here the CDR3 DNA reads TGTGCCAGCAGTGCTCTAGCGGGGGCCGACACCGGGGAGCTGTTTTTT.

This clonotype showed up many times. CDR3 DNA sequence: TGTGCCAGCAGCTTTAGGACCGTCGGGAATTCACCCCTCCACTTT. Amino acid sequence: CASSFRTVGNSPLHF. V gene TRBV7-2 combines with J gene TRBJ1-6; D ambiguous. The ends were cut back, 3 bases at V and 7 bases at J, with 13 bases in the middle. The CDR3 sequence is 15 residues long. Germline V gene lookup returns CDR1 SGHTA and CDR2 FQGNSA.

This clonotype was seen at least ten times. The genes are TRBV30 and TRBJ2-1; D unclear. The V and J ends lost 1 base and 4 bases respectively, with 8 bases between them. Per the germline V gene, CDR1 is GTSNPN and CDR2 is SVGIG (reference sequence). This CDR3 comprises 13 residues. CDR3 sequence reads: CAWSDYTYNEQFF. For the CDR3, the DNA is TGTGCCTGGAGTGATTATACATACAATGAGCAGTTCTTC.

This clonotype was observed many times. J is TRBJ2-1 and V is TRBV6-2 or TRBV6-3; D is undetermined. The CDR3 contains 14 residues. Germline loops: CDR1 MNHEY, CDR2 SVGEGT. The V and J ends lost 2 bases and 4 bases respectively, with 9 bases between them. The CDR3 DNA reads as TGTGCCAGCAGTTACAACACAGCTTACAATGAGCAGTTCTTC. This sequence encodes CASSYNTAYNEQFF.

This clonotype was observed at least ten times. J is TRBJ2-2 and V is TRBV5-6; tentatively, D is TRBD1 (6 bases). Looked up from germline, CDR1 is SGHDT and CDR2 is YYEEEE. V was trimmed by 1 base and J by 7 bases, leaving 11 bases between them. The CDR3 totals 14 residues. CDR3 protein: CASSLTQGGGELFF. The CDR3 region has the DNA TGTGCCAGCAGCTTGACACAGGGTGGCGGGGAGCTGTTTTTT.

This clonotype has a count of ten or more. The V gene is TRBV29-1, the J gene TRBJ2-2; D possibly corresponds to TRBD2 (5 bases). Between the trimmed V and J ends, which lost 6 bases and 5 bases, there was a span of 10 bases. Germline CDR1 reads SQVTM; CDR2 reads ANQGSEA. The CDR3 runs to 12 residues. The CDR3 loop is CSVRAGTGELFF. CDR3 DNA sequence: TGCAGCGTGAGGGCCGGGACCGGGGAGCTGTTTTTT.

This clonotype was seen repeatedly, ten times or more. The chain links TRBV7-8 to TRBJ1-5; perhaps TRBD1 as D (5 bases). Deletions cut 8 bases from V and 3 bases from J, with 11 bases between. CDR3 length equals 13 residues. Per germline, CDR1 SGHVS and CDR2 FQNEAQ. This CDR3 is CASGRQLNQPQHF. CDR3 DNA sequence: TGTGCCAGCGGCAGACAGCTCAATCAGCCCCAGCATTTT.

This clonotype showed up many times. The chain links TRBV12-3 or TRBV12-4 to TRBJ1-2; tentative D call: TRBD1 (5 bases). There are 15 residues in the CDR3. Trimming stripped 6 bases from V and 0 bases from J, with 14 bases between. Here the CDR3 reads CASRPGGNTNYGYTF. CDR3 in DNA: TGTGCCAGCAGGCCGGGGGGGAATACTAACTATGGCTACACCTTC.

The V gene is TRBV7-3, the J gene TRBJ1-3; D gene uncertain. Trimming stripped 0 bases from V and 4 bases from J, with 16 bases between. Germline loops: CDR1 SGHTA, CDR2 FQGTGA. The CDR3 has 17 amino acids. The CDR3 loop reads CASSLTWRIFEGNTIYF. In nucleotides, the CDR3 is TGTGCCAGCAGCTTAACGTGGAGGATCTTCGAGGGAAACACCATATATTTT.

This clonotype was counted at least ten times. V usage is TRBV6-2 or TRBV6-3 and J usage is TRBJ2-7, with D unresolved. With 5 bases removed from V and 2 bases from J, the gap between germline ends came to 7 bases. The CDR3 has 12 residues. The germline V gene has CDR1 MNHEY and CDR2 SVGEGT. Written as DNA, the CDR3 is TGTGCCAGCAGTCGGACCCCCTACGAGCAGTACTTC. It is translated as CASSRTPYEQYF.

This clonotype was found many times. V gene TRBV29-1 combines with J gene TRBJ2-3, with D possibly matching TRBD1 (6 bases). CDR1 and CDR2 (germline): SQVTM, ANQGSEA. V shed 2 bases and J shed 4 bases, with 13 bases lying between them. This CDR3 is built from 14 residues. In DNA, the CDR3 is TGCAGCGTTGAACGCGGCAGGGGTGCAGATACGCAGTATTTT. Translated, it gives CSVERGRGADTQYF.

The table lists this clonotype with many counts. The J gene is TRBJ2-3, the V gene TRBV12-3 or TRBV12-4, with D hard to call. Trimming removed 4 bases at V and 3 bases at J, with 14 bases between. The CDR3 contains 15 residues. CDR3 bases: TGTGCCAGCAGTTCCCCAAACGTGGGAACAGATACGCAGTATTTT. Its protein product is CASSSPNVGTDTQYF.

This clonotype was seen ten or more times. The DNA of the CDR3 is TGTGCCATCAGTGAGGCGGGGGTCCGCACAGATACGCAGTATTTT. This encodes CAISEAGVRTDTQYF. The rearrangement uses TRBV10-3 and TRBJ2-3; the match to TRBD2 covers 7 bases. This CDR3 contains 15 residues. Trimming took 2 bases from V and 1 from J; bases not matched to a gene: 3. Germline values: CDR1 ENHRY, CDR2 SYGVKD.

This clonotype was recorded many times. The gene calls are TRBV20-1 and TRBJ1-1; D is undetermined. Trimming took 2 bases from V and 5 from J, leaving 12 bases between them. Per germline, CDR1 DFQATT and CDR2 SNEGSKA (reference sequence). The CDR3 totals 13 residues. This chain's CDR3 is CSARFKVRTEAFF. The CDR3 DNA reads TGCAGTGCTAGATTTAAAGTACGGACTGAAGCTTTCTTT.

This clonotype was counted ten times or more. The rearrangement uses TRBV5-1 and TRBJ1-1; TRBD1 might be the D (5 bases). Trimming stripped 3 bases from V and 4 bases from J, with 13 bases between. The CDR3 runs 14 residues. Germline V gene lookup returns CDR1 SGHRS and CDR2 YFSETQ. This CDR3 reads CASSSGGALTEAFF. The CDR3 DNA reads as TGCGCCAGCAGCTCCGGAGGGGCCCTCACTGAAGCTTTCTTT.

This clonotype was recorded many times. V and J are TRBV5-1 and TRBJ1-1; 7 bases are shared with TRBD1. The V segment lost 5 bases and the J segment 0 bases; nucleotides outside the gene matches: 7. The CDR3 sequence is 15 residues long. Germline CDR1 and CDR2: SGHRS and YFSETQ. This CDR3 is CASREDRSLNTEAFF. The CDR3 nucleotides are TGCGCCAGCAGGGAGGACAGGAGCTTGAACACTGAAGCTTTCTTT. The variable domain in full, completed from reference TRBV5-1 and TRBJ1-1, reads KAGVTQTPRYLIKTRGQQVTLSCSPISGHRSVSWYQQTPGQGLQFLFEYFSETQRNKGNFPGRFSGRQFSNSRSEMNVSTLELGDSALYLCASREDRSLNTEAFFGQGTRLTVV.

This clonotype showed up many times. The chain couples TRBV20-1 to TRBJ1-1; 7 bases line up with TRBD1. CDR1 DFQATT and CDR2 SNEGSKA come from the germline V gene (reference sequence). This CDR3 comprises 12 residues. The V and J ends lost 5 bases and 2 bases, in that order; junction bases with no gene match: 2. CDR3 bases: TGCAGTGCTCGACAGGGCAACACTGAAGCTTTCTTT. This encodes CSARQGNTEAFF.

This clonotype has a count of ten or more. V and J are TRBV5-1 and TRBJ2-1, with D unclear. From germline, CDR1 is SGHRS and CDR2 YFSETQ. This CDR3 has 13 amino acids. Trimming removed 2 bases from V and 7 bases from J, with 10 bases in between. Written as DNA, the CDR3 is TGCGCCAGCAGCTTAGGCAGAGTGAATGAGCAGTTCTTC. It specifies CASSLGRVNEQFF.

A few counts support this clonotype. The rearrangement joins TRBV10-3 to TRBJ2-2; D perhaps matches TRBD1 (5 bases). This CDR3 is 11 amino acids long. The germline V gene has CDR1 ENHRY and CDR2 SYGVKD. V was clipped by 9 bases and J by 6 bases, with 8 bases between them. CDR3: CAIRGPGELFF. The CDR3 DNA follows: TGTGCCATAAGGGGTCCCGGGGAGCTGTTTTTT.